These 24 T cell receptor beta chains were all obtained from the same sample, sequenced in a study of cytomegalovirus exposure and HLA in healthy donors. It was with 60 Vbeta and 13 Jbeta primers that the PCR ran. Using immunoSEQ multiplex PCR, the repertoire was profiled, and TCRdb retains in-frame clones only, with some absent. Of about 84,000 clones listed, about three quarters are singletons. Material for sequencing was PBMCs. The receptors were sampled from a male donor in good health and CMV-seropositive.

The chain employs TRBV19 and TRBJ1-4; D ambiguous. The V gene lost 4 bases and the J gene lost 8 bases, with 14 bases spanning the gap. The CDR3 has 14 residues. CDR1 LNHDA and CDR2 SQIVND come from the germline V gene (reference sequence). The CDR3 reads CASSKEPQREKLFF. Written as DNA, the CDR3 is TGTGCCAGTAGTAAAGAACCCCAGCGGGAAAAACTGTTTTTT.

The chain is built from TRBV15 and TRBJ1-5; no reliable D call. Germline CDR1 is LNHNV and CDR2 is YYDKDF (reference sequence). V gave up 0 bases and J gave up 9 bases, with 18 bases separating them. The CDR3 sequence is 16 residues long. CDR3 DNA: TGTGCCACCAGCAGAGATGTCGAGTCAGGCTCTCGGCCCCAGCATTTT. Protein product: CATSRDVESGSRPQHF.

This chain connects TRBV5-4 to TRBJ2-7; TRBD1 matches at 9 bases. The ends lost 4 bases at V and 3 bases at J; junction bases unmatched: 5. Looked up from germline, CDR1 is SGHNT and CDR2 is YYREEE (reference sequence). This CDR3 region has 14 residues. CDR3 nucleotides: TGTGCCAGCAGCCCGGGACAGGGTCGCTACGAGCAGTACTTC. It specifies CASSPGQGRYEQYF.

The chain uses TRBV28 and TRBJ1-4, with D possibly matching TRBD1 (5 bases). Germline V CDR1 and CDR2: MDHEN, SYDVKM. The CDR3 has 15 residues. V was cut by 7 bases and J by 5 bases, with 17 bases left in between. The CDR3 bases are TGTGCCAGCAAGGGGTTAAGGGGTTCCAATGAAAAACTGTTTTTT. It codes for CASKGLRGSNEKLFF.

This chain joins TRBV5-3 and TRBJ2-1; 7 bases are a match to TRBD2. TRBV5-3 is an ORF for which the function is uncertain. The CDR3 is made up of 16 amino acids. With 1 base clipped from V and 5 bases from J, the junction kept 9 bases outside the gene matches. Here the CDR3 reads CARSLLVGGPNNEQFF. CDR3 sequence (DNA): TGTGCCAGAAGCTTGCTGGTGGGAGGGCCCAACAATGAGCAGTTCTTC.

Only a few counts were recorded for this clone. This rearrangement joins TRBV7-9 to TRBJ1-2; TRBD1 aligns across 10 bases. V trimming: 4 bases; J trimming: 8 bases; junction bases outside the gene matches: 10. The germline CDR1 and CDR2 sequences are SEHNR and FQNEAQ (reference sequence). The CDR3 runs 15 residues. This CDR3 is CASSYGTGANLGYTF. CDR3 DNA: TGTGCCAGCAGCTACGGGACAGGGGCTAATCTGGGCTACACCTTC.

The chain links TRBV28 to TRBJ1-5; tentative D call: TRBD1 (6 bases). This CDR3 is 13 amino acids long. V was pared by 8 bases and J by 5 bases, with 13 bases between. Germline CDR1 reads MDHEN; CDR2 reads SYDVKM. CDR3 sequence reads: CASRGGLHQPQHF. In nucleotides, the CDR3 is TGTGCCAGCCGGGGGGGCCTACATCAGCCCCAGCATTTT.

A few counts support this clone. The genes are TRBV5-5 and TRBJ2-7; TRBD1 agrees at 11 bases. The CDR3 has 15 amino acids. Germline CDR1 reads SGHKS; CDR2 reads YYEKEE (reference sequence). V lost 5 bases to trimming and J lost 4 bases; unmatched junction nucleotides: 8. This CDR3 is CASRTAGTGGYEQYF. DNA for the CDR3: TGTGCCAGCAGGACAGCCGGGACAGGGGGTTACGAGCAGTACTTC.

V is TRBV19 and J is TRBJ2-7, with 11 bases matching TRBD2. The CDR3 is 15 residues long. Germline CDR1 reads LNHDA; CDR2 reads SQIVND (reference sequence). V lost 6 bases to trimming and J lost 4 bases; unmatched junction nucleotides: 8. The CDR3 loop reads CASSNSGRAFYEQYF. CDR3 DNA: TGTGCCAGTAGCAATAGCGGGAGGGCCTTTTACGAGCAGTACTTC. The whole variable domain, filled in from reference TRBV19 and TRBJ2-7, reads DGGITQSPKYLFRKEGQNVTLSCEQNLNHDAMYWYRQDPGQGLRLIYYSQIVNDFQKGDIAEGYSVSREKKESFPLTVTSAQKNPTAFYLCASSNSGRAFYEQYFGPGTRLTVT.

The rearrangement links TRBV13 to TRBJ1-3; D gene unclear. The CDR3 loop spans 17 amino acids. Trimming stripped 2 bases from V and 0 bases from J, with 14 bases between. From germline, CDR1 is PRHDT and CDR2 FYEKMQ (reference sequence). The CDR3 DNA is TGTGCCAGCAGCTTAAGTTCGCTTTTCAGCTCTGGAAACACCATATATTTT. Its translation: CASSLSSLFSSGNTIYF.

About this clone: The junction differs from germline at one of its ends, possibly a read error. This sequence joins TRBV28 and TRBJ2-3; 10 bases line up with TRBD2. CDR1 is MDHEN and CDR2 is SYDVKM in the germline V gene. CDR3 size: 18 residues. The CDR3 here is CAISLSAGAGGITDTQYF. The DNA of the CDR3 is TGTGCCATCAGTTTATCGGCTGGAGCGGGAGGGATCACAGATACGCAGTATTTT.

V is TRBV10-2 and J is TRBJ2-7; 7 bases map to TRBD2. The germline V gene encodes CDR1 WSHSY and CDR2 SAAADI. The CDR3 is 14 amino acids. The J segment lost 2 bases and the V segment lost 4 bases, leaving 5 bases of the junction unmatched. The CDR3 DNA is TGCGCCAGCAGTGTCACGGGAGGCGCCTACGAGCAGTACTTC. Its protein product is CASSVTGGAYEQYF.

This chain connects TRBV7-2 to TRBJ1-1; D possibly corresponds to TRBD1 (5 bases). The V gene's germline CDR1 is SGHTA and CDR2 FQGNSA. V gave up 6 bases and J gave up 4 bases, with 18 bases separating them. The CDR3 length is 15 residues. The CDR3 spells CASRMEPGGVTEAFF. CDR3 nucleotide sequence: TGTGCCAGCAGAATGGAGCCTGGGGGGGTCACTGAAGCTTTCTTT.

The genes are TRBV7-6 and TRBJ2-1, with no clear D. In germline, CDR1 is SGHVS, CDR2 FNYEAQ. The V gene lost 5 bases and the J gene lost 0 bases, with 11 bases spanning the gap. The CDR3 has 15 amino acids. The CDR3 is CASSPTTSSYNEQFF. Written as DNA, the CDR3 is TGTGCCAGCAGCCCCACCACCAGCTCCTACAATGAGCAGTTCTTC. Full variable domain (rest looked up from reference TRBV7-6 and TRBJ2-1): GAGVSQSPRYKVTKRGQDVALRCDPISGHVSLYWYRQALGQGPEFLTYFNYEAQQDKSGLPNDRFSAERPEGSISTLTIQRTEQRDSAMYRCASSPTTSSYNEQFFGPGTRLTVL.

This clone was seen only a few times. Here the CDR3 reads CSVARTGMNTEAFF. The CDR3 DNA reads as TGCAGCGTTGCCCGGACAGGGATGAACACTGAAGCTTTCTTT. The chain combines TRBV29-1 with TRBJ1-1; 8 bases agree with TRBD1. V gave up 4 bases and J gave up 0 bases; unmatched junction bases: 4. The germline V gene has CDR1 SQVTM and CDR2 ANQGSEA. CDR3 length: 14 amino acids.

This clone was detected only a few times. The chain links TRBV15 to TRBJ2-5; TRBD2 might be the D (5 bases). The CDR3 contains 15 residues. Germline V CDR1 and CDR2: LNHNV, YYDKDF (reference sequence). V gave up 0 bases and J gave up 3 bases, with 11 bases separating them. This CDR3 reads CATSRDSLREETQYF. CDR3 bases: TGTGCCACCAGCAGAGATAGTTTGAGGGAAGAGACCCAGTACTTC.

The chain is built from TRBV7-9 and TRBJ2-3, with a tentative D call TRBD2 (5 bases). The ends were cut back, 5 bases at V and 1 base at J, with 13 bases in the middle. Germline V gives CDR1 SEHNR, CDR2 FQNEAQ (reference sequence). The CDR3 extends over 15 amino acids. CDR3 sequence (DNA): TGTGCCAGCAGCAGTAACCAGGAGGGCACAGATACGCAGTATTTT. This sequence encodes CASSSNQEGTDTQYF.

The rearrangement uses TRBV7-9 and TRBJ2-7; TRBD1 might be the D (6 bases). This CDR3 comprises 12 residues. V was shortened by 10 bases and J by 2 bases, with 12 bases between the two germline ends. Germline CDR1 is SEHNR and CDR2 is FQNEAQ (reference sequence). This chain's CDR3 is CAITDSTYEQYF. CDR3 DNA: TGTGCCATCACGGACAGCACCTACGAGCAGTACTTC.

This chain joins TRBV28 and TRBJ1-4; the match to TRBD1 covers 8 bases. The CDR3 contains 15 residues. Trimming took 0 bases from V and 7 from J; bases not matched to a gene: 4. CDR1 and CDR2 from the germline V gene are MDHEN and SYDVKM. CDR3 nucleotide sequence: TGTGCCAGCAGTTTATGGCAGGGGGCGGGTGAAAAACTGTTTTTT. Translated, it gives CASSLWQGAGEKLFF.

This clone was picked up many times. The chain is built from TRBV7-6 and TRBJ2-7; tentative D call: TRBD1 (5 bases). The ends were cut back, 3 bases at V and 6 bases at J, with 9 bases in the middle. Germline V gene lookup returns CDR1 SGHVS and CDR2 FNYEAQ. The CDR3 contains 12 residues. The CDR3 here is CASSFYGAEQYF. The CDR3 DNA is TGTGCCAGCAGCTTCTATGGGGCCGAGCAGTACTTC.

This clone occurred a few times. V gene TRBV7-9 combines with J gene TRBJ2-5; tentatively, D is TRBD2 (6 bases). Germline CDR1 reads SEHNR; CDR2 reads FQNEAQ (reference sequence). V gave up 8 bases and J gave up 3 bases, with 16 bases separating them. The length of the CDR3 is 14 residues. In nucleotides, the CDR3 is TGTGCCAGCCAAAAATACTCGGGGGAAGAGACCCAGTACTTC. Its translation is CASQKYSGEETQYF.

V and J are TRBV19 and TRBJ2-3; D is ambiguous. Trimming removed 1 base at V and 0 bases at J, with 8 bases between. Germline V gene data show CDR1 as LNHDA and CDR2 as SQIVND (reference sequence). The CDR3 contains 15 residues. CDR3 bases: TGTGCCAGTAGTATAGTTCCGTCTAGCACAGATACGCAGTATTTT. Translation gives CASSIVPSSTDTQYF. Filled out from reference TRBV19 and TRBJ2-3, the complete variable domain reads DGGITQSPKYLFRKEGQNVTLSCEQNLNHDAMYWYRQDPGQGLRLIYYSQIVNDFQKGDIAEGYSVSREKKESFPLTVTSAQKNPTAFYLCASSIVPSSTDTQYFGPGTRLTVL.

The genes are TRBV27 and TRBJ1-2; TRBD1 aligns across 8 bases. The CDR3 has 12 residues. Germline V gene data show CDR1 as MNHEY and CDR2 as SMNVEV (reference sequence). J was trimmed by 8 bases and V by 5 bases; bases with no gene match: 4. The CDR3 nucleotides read TGTGCCAGCAGTGACAGGGGTGGCGGCTACACCTTC. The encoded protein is CASSDRGGGYTF.

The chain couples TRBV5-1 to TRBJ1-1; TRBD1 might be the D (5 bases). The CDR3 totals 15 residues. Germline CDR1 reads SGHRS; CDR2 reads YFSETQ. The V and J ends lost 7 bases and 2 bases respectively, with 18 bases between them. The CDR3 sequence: CASAWRGASNTEAFF. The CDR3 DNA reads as TGCGCCAGCGCTTGGAGGGGTGCCTCTAACACTGAAGCTTTCTTT.